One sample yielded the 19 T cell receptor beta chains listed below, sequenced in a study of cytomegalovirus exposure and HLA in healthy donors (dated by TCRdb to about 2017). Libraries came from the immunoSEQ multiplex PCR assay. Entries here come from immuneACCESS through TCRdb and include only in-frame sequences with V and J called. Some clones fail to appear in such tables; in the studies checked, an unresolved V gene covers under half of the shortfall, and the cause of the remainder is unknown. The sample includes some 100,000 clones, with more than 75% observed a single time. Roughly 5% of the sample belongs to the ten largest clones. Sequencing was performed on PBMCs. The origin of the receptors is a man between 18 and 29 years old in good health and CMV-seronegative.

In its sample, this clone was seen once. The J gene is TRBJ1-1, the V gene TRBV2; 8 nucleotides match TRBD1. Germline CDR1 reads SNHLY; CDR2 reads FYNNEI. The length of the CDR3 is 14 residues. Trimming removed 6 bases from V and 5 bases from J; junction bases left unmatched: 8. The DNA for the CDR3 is TGTGCCAGCAGGACAGGGGACTCAAGGACTGAAGCTTTCTTT. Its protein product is CASRTGDSRTEAFF. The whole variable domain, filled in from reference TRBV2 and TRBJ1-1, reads EPEVTQTPSHQVTQMGQEVILRCVPISNHLYFYWYRQILGQKVEFLVSFYNNEISEKSEIFDDQFSVERPDGSNFTLKIRSTKLEDSAMYFCASRTGDSRTEAFFGQGTRLTVV.

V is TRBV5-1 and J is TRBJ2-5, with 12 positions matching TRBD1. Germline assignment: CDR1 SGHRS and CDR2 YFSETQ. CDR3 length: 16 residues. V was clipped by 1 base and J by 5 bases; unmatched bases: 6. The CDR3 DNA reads TGCGCCAGCAGCTTGCTGGGGACAGGGGGCAGGGAGACCCAGTACTTC. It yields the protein CASSLLGTGGRETQYF.

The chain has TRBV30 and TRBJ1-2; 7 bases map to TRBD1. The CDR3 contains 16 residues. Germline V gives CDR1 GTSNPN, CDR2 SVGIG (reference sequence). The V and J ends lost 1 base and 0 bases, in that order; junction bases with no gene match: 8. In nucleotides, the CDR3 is TGTGCCTGGAGTGGTGGGACAGCCTCAGCTAACTATGGCTACACCTTC. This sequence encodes CAWSGGTASANYGYTF.

The CDR3 bases are TGTGCGGTTAAAGAGAGGAGCAATCAGCCCCAGCATTTT. Translation: CAVKERSNQPQHF. The gene calls are TRBV30 and TRBJ1-5; D gene ambiguous. CDR1 GTSNPN and CDR2 SVGIG come from the germline V gene (reference sequence). This CDR3 is built from 13 residues.

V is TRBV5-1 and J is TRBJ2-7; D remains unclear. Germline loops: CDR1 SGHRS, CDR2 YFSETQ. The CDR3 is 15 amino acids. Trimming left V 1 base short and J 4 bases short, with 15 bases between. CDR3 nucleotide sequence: TGCGCCAGCAGCTTGTACGACCTGACTGGATACGAGCAGTACTTC. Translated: CASSLYDLTGYEQYF.

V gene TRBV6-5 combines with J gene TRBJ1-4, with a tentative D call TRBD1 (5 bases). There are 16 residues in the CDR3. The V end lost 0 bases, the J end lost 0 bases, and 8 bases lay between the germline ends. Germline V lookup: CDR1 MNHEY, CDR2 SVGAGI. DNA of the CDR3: TGTGCCAGCAGTTACTCGGGGGGGGCAACTAATGAAAAACTGTTTTTT. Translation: CASSYSGGATNEKLFF.

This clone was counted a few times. This chain's CDR3 is CASSRRESSYEQYF. CDR3 DNA sequence: TGTGCCAGCAGCCGTCGAGAAAGCTCCTACGAGCAGTACTTC. The rearrangement joins TRBV14 to TRBJ2-7; D uncertain. The CDR3 spans 14 residues. V was trimmed by 4 bases and J by 0 bases, leaving 10 bases between them. Germline V gene data show CDR1 as SGHDN and CDR2 as FVKESK. The variable domain in full, completed from reference TRBV14 and TRBJ2-7, reads EAGVTQFPSHSVIEKGQTVTLRCDPISGHDNLYWYRRVMGKEIKFLLHFVKESKQDESGMPNNRFLAERTGGTYSTLKVQPAELEDSGVYFCASSRRESSYEQYFGPGTRLTVT.

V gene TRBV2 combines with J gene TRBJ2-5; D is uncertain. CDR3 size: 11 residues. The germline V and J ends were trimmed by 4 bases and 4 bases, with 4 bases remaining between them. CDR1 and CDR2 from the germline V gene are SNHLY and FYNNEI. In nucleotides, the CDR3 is TGTGCCAGCAGTGTTCGAGAGACCCAGTACTTC. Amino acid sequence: CASSVRETQYF.

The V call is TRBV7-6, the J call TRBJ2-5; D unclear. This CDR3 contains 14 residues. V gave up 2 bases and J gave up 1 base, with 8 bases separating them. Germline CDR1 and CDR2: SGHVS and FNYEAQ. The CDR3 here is CASSLSEAQETQYF. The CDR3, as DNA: TGTGCCAGCAGCTTATCAGAGGCCCAAGAGACCCAGTACTTC.

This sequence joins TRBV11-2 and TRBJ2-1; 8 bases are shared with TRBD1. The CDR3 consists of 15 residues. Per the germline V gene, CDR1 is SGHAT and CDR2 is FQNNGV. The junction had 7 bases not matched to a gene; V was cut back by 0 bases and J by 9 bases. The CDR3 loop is CASSLDRTGHPEQFF. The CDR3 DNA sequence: TGTGCCAGCAGCTTAGATAGGACAGGGCACCCTGAGCAGTTCTTC.

In DNA form, the CDR3 reads TGCGCCAGCAGCCAAGAGTTTAGCGGGTTCTCCTACGAGCAGTACTTC. Its translation: CASSQEFSGFSYEQYF. This chain joins TRBV4-1 and TRBJ2-7, with TRBD2 identical over 7 bases. Per the germline V gene, CDR1 is MGHRA and CDR2 is YSYEKL. Trimming at V came to 0 bases and at J to 0 bases, leaving 5 bases not matched to a gene. The CDR3 extends over 16 amino acids.

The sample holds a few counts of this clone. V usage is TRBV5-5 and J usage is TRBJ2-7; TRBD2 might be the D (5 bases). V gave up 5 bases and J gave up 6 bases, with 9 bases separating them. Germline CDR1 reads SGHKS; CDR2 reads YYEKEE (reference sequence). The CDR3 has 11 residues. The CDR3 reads CASSNGGEQYF. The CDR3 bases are TGTGCCAGCAGTAACGGAGGCGAGCAGTACTTC.

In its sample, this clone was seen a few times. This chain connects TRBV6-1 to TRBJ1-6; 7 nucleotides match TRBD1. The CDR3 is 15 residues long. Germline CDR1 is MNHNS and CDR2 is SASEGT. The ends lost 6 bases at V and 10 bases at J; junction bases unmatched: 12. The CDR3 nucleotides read TGTGCCAGCAGCCCCGGACAGGTAGTTCCATCACCCCTCCACTTT. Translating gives CASSPGQVVPSPLHF.

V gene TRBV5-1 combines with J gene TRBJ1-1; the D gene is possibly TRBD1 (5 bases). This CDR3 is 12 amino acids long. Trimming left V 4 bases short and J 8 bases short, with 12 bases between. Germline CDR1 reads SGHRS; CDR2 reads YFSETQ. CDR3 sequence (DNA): TGCGCCAGCAGCATCGGGGGGAGAGAAGCTTTCTTT. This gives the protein CASSIGGREAFF. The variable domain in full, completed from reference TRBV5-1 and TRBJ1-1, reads KAGVTQTPRYLIKTRGQQVTLSCSPISGHRSVSWYQQTPGQGLQFLFEYFSETQRNKGNFPGRFSGRQFSNSRSEMNVSTLELGDSALYLCASSIGGREAFFGQGTRLTVV.

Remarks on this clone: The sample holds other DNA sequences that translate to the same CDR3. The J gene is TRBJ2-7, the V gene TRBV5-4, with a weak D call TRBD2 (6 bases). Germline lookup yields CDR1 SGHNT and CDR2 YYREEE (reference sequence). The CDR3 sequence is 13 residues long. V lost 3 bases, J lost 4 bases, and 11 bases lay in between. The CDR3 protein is CASSSSAGYEQYF. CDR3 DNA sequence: TGTGCCAGCAGCTCGAGCGCGGGGTACGAGCAGTACTTC. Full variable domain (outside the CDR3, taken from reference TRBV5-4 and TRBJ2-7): ETGVTQSPTHLIKTRGQQVTLRCSSQSGHNTVSWYQQALGQGPQFIFQYYREEENGRGNFPPRFSGLQFPNYSSELNVNALELDDSALYLCASSSSAGYEQYFGPGTRLTVT.

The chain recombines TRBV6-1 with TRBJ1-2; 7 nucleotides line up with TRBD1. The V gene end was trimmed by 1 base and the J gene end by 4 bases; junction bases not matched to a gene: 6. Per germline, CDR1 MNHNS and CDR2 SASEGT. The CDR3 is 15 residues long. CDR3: CASSEEGAYSYGYTF. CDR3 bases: TGTGCCAGCAGTGAAGAGGGGGCTTACTCCTATGGCTACACCTTC.

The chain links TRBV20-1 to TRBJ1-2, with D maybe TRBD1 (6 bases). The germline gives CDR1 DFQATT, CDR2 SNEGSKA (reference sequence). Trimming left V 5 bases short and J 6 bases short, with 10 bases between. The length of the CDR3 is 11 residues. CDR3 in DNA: TGCAGTGCTGGGGCAGGGGATGGCTACACCTTC. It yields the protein CSAGAGDGYTF.

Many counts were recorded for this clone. The CDR3, as DNA: TGTGCCAGTAGCCCGAGGGGACAGGCCAACGAGCAGTACTTC. It encodes CASSPRGQANEQYF. The chain uses TRBV19 and TRBJ2-7; 8 nucleotides match TRBD1. The CDR3 runs 14 residues. The junction had 9 bases not matched to a gene; V was cut back by 6 bases and J by 5 bases. Germline CDR1 LNHDA, CDR2 SQIVND (reference sequence). Full variable domain (missing parts from reference TRBV19 and TRBJ2-7): DGGITQSPKYLFRKEGQNVTLSCEQNLNHDAMYWYRQDPGQGLRLIYYSQIVNDFQKGDIAEGYSVSREKKESFPLTVTSAQKNPTAFYLCASSPRGQANEQYFGPGTRLTVT.

The CDR3 DNA reads as TGTGCCAGCAGTGAAGGTCCCCAGGGGGCGCCTAATGGCTACACCTTC. Protein: CASSEGPQGAPNGYTF. The V call is TRBV2, the J call TRBJ1-2; 8 positions agree with TRBD1. The CDR3 is made up of 16 amino acids. CDR1 and CDR2 from the germline V gene are SNHLY and FYNNEI. Germline trimming cut 1 base from V and 6 bases from J; bases unmatched to any gene: 10.